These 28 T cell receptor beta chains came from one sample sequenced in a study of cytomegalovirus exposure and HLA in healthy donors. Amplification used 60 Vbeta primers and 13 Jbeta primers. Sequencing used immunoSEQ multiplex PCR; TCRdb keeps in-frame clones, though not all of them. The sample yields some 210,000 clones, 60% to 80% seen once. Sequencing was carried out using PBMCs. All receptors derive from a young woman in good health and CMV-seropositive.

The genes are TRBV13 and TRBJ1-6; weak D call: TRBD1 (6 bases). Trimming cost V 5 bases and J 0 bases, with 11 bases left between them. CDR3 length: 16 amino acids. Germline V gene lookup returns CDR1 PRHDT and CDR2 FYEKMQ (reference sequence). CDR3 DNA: TGTGCCAGCAGCCCCAGGGGTAACTCCTATAATTCACCCCTCCACTTT. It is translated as CASSPRGNSYNSPLHF. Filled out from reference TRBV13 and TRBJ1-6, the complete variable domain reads AAGVIQSPRHLIKEKRETATLKCYPIPRHDTVYWYQQGPGQDPQFLISFYEKMQSDKGSIPDRFSAQQFSDYHSELNMSSLELGDSALYFCASSPRGNSYNSPLHFGNGTRLTVT.

The CDR3 loop reads CASSSGQGTTEAFF. The CDR3 nucleotides read TGTGCCAGCAGCTCGGGACAGGGAACAACTGAAGCTTTCTTT. The V gene is TRBV28, the J gene TRBJ1-1; TRBD1 matches 9 bases. Germline V gene sequence: CDR1 MDHEN, CDR2 SYDVKM. V shed 6 bases and J 5 bases; nucleotides not matched to a gene: 7. This CDR3 is built from 14 residues. Together with reference TRBV28 and TRBJ1-1, the CDR3 gives the full variable domain: DVKVTQSSRYLVKRTGEKVFLECVQDMDHENMFWYRQDPGLGLRLIYFSYDVKMKEKGDIPEGYSVSREKKERFSLILESASTNQTSMYLCASSSGQGTTEAFFGQGTRLTVV.

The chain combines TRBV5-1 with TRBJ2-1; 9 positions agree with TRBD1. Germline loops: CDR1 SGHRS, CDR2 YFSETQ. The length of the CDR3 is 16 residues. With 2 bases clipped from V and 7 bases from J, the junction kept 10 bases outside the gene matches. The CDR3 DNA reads TGCGCCAGCAGCTTACCCGACAGGGGGGGACGGAATGAGCAGTTCTTC. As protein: CASSLPDRGGRNEQFF.

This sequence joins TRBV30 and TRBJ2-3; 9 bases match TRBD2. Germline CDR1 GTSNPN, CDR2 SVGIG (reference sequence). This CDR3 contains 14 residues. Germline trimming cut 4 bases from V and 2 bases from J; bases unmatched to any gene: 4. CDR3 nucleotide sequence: TGTGCCTGGAAACTAGCGGGCTACACAGATACGCAGTATTTT. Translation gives CAWKLAGYTDTQYF.

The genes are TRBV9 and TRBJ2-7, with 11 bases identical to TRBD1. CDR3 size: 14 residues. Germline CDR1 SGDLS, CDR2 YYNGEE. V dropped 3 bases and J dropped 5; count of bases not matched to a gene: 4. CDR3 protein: CASSGSGQGDEQYF. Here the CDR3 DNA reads TGTGCCAGCAGCGGTTCGGGACAGGGGGACGAGCAGTACTTC.

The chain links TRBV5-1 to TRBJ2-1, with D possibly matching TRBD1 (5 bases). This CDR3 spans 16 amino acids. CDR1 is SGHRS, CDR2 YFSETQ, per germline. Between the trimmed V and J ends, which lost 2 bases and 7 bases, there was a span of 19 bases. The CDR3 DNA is TGCGCCAGCAGCTTAGGGGTACTGACGACTCGGAATGAGCAGTTCTTC. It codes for CASSLGVLTTRNEQFF.

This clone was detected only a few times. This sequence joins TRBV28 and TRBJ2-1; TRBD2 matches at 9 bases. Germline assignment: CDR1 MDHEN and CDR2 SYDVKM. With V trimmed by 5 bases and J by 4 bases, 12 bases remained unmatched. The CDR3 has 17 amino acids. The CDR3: CASSPQGPTSGYNEQFF. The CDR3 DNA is TGTGCCAGCAGTCCCCAGGGCCCGACTAGCGGATACAATGAGCAGTTCTTC.

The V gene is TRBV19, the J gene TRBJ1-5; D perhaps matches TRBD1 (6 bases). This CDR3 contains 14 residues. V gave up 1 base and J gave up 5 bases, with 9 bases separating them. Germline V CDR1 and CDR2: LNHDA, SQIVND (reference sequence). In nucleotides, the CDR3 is TGTGCCAGTAGTATAGTGGCAGGGGATCAGCCCCAGCATTTT. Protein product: CASSIVAGDQPQHF.

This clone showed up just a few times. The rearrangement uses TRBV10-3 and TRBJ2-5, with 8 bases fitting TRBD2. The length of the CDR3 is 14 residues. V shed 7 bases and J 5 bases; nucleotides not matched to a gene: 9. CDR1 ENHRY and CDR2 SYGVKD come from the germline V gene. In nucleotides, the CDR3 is TGTGCCATCAAACAAGCGGGAGAGTTGGAGACCCAGTACTTC. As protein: CAIKQAGELETQYF.

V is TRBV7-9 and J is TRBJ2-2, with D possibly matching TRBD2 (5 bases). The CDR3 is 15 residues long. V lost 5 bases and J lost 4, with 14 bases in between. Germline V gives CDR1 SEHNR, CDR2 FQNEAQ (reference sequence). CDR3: CASSTSGVPTGELFF. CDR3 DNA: TGTGCCAGCAGCACCTCCGGGGTCCCCACCGGGGAGCTGTTTTTT.

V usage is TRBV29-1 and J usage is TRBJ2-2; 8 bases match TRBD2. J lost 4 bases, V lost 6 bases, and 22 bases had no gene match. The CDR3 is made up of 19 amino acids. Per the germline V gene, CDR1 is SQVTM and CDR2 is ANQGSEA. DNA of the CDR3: TGCAGCGTCAAGGGAACGTCAGCGGGGGTAGAATATAGCACCGGGGAGCTGTTTTTT. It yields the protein CSVKGTSAGVEYSTGELFF.

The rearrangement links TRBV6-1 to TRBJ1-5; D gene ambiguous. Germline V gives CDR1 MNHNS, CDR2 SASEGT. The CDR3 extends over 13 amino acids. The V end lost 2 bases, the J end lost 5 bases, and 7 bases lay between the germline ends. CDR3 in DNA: TGTGCCAGCAGTGAAATCGTCGATCAGCCCCAGCATTTT. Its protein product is CASSEIVDQPQHF.

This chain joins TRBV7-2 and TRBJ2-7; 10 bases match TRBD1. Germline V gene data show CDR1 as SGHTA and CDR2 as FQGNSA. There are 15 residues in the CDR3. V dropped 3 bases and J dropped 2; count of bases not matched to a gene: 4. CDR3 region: CASSLGTGDTYEQYF. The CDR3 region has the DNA TGTGCCAGCAGCTTGGGGACAGGGGATACCTACGAGCAGTACTTC.

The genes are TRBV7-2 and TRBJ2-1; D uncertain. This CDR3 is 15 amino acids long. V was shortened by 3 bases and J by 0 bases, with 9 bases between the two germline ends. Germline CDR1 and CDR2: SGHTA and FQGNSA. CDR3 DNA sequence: TGTGCCAGCAGCTTGTCCCACTTCTCCTACAATGAGCAGTTCTTC. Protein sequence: CASSLSHFSYNEQFF.

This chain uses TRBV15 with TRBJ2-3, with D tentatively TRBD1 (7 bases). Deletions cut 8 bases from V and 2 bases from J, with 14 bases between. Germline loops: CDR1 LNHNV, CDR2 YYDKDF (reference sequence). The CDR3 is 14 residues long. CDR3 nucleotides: TGTGCCACCTCCCCAGGGGGGAACACAGATACGCAGTATTTT. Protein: CATSPGGNTDTQYF.

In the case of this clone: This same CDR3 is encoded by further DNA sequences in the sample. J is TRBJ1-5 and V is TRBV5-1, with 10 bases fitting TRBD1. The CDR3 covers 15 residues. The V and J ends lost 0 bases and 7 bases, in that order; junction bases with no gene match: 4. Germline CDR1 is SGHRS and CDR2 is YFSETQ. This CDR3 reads CASSLGQGAGQPQHF. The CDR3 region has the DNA TGCGCCAGCAGCTTGGGACAGGGGGCCGGACAGCCCCAGCATTTT.

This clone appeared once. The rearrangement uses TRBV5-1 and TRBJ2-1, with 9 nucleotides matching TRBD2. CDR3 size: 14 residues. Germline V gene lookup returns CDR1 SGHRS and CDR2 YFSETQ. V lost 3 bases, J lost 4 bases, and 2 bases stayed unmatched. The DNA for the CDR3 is TGCGCCAGCAGCTGGCTAGCGGGGTACAATGAGCAGTTCTTC. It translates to CASSWLAGYNEQFF.

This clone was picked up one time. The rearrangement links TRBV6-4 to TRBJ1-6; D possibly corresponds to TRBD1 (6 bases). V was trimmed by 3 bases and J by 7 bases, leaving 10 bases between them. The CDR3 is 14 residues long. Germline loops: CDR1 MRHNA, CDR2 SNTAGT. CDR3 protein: CASSEDSRNSPLHF. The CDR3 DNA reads TGTGCCAGCAGTGAGGACAGTAGGAATTCACCCCTCCACTTT.

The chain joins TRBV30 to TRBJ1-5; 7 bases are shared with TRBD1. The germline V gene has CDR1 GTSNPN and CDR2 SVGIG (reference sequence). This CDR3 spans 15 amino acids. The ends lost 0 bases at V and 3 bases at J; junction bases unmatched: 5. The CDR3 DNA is TGTGCCTGGAGTGTACATGGGACAGTCAATCAGCCCCAGCATTTT. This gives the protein CAWSVHGTVNQPQHF.

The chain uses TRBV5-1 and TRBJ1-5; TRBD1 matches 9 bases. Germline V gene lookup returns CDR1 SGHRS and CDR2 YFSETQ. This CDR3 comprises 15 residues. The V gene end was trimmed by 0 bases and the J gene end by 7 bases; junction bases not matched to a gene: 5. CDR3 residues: CASSLGDRATQPQHF. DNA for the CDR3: TGCGCCAGCAGCTTGGGGGACAGGGCCACCCAGCCCCAGCATTTT.

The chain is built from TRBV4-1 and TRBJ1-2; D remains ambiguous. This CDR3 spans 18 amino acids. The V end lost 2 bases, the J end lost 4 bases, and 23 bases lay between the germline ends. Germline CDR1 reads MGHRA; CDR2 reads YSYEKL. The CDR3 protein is CASSQYLGGRDFSYGYTF. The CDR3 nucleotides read TGCGCCAGCAGCCAATATTTGGGCGGGCGCGACTTTTCCTATGGCTACACCTTC.

The CDR3 DNA sequence: TGTGCCATCAGTGACAGCGTAGGTCCTCAGGGGTATTTT. Translating it yields CAISDSVGPQGYF. V usage is TRBV10-3 and J usage is TRBJ2-3; a possible D gene is TRBD1 (5 bases). This CDR3 spans 13 amino acids. V dropped 3 bases and J dropped 14 bases, with 18 bases sitting between them. Germline loops: CDR1 ENHRY, CDR2 SYGVKD.

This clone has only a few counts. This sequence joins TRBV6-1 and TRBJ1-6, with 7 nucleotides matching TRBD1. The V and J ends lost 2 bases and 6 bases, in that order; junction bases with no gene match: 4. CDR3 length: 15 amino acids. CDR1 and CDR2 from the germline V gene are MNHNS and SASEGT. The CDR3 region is CASSERTGRNSPLHF. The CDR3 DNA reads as TGTGCCAGCAGTGAACGGACAGGTCGTAATTCACCCCTCCACTTT.

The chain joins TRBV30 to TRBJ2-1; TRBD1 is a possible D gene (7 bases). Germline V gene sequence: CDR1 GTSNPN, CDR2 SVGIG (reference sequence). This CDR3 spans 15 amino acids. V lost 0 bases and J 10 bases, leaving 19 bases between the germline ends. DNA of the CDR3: TGTGCCTGGAGTGTACTAGGAGGGGGCGCAGGGGAGCAGTTCTTC. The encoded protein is CAWSVLGGGAGEQFF.

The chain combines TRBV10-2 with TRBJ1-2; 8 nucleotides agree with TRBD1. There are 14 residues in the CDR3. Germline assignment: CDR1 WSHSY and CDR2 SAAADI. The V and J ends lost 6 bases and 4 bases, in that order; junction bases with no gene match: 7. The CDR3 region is CASRPTGGVYGYTF. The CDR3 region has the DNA TGCGCCAGCAGGCCCACAGGGGGGGTCTATGGCTACACCTTC.

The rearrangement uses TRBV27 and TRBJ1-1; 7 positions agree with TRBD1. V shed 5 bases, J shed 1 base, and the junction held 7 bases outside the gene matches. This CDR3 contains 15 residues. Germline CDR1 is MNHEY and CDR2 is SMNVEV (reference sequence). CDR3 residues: CASSPRQGWNTEAFF. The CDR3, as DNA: TGTGCCAGCAGTCCACGACAGGGATGGAACACTGAAGCTTTCTTT.

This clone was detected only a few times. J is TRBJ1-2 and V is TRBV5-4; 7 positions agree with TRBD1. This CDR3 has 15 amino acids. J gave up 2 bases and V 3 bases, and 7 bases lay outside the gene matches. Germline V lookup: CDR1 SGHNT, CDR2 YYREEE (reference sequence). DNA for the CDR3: TGTGCCAGCAGCTCGGCAGGGGGGTTGAACTATGGCTACACCTTC. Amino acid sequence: CASSSAGGLNYGYTF.

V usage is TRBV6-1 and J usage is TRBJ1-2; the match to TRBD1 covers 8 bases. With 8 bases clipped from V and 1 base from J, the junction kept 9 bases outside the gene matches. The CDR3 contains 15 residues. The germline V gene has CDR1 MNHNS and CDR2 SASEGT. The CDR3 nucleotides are TGTGCCAGCTCCAGACAGGGGATATTTAACTATGGCTACACCTTC. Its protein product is CASSRQGIFNYGYTF.